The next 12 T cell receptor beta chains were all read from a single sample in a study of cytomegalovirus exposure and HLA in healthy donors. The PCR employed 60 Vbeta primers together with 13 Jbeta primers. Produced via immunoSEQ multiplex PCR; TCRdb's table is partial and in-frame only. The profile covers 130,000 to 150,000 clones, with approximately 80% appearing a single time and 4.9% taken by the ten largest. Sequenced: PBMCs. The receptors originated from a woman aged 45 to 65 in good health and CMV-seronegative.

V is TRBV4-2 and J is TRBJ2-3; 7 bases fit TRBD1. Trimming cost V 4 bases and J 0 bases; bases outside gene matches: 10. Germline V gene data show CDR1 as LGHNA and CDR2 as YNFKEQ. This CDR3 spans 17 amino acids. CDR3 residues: CASSRHRDSPSTDTQYF. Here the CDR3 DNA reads TGTGCCAGCAGCCGACACCGGGACAGCCCGAGCACAGATACGCAGTATTTT.

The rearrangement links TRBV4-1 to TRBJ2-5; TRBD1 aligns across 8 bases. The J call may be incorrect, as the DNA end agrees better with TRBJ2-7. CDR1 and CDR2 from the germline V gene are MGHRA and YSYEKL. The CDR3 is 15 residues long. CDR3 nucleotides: TGCGCCAGCAGCCAAGAGCGGACAGGGCAATACGAGCAGTACTTC. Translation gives CASSQERTGQYEQYF.

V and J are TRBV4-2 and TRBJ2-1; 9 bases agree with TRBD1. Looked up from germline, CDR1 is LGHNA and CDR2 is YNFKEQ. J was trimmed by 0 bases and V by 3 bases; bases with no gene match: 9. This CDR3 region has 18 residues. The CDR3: CASSHLGGTGSSYNEQFF. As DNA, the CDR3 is TGTGCCAGCAGCCACCTAGGGGGGACAGGGAGCTCCTACAATGAGCAGTTCTTC.

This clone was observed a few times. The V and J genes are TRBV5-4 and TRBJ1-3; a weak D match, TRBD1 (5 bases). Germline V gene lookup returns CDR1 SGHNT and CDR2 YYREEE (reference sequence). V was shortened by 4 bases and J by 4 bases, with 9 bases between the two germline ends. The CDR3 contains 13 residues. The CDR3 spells CASSRGQGNTIYF. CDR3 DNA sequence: TGTGCCAGCAGCAGGGGTCAGGGAAACACCATATATTTT.

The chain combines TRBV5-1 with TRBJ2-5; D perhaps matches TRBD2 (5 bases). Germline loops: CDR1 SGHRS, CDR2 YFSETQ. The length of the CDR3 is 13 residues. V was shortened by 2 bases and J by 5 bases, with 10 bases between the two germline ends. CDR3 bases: TGCGCCAGCAGCTTTGACGGCGGGGAGACCCAGTACTTC. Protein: CASSFDGGETQYF.

The CDR3 reads CASSYSGTGGEKLFF. Written as DNA, the CDR3 is TGTGCCAGCAGCTACTCCGGGACAGGGGGCGAAAAACTGTTTTTT. The chain uses TRBV5-8 and TRBJ1-4; 12 bases are a match to TRBD1. The J segment lost 8 bases and the V segment lost 3 bases, leaving 5 bases of the junction unmatched. The germline gives CDR1 SGHTS, CDR2 YDEGEE. The length of the CDR3 is 15 residues.

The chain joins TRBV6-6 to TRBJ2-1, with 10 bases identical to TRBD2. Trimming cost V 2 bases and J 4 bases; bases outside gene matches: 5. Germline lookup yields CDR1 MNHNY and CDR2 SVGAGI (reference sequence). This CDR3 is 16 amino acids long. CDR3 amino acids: CASSYAGSGGYNEQFF. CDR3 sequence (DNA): TGTGCCAGCAGTTACGCGGGTAGCGGGGGGTACAATGAGCAGTTCTTC.

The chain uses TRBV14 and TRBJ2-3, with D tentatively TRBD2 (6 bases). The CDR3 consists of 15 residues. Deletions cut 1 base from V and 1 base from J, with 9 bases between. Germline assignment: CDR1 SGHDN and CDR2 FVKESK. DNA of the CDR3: TGTGCCAGCAGCCAAGGGGGGGACCGCACAGATACGCAGTATTTT. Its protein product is CASSQGGDRTDTQYF.

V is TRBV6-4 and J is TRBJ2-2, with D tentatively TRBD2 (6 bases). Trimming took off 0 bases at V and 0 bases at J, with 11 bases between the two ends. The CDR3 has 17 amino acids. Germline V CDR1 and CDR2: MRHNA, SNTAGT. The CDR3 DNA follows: TGTGCCAGCAGTGACTCGCCATCGGGGGCGAACACCGGGGAGCTGTTTTTT. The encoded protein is CASSDSPSGANTGELFF.

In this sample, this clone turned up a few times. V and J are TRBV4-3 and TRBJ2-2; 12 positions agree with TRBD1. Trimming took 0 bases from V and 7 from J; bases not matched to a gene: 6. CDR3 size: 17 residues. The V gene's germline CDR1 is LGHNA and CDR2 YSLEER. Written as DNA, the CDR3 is TGCGCCAGCAGCCAAGATCTGGGGACAGGGGGCCACGGGGAGCTGTTTTTT. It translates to CASSQDLGTGGHGELFF.

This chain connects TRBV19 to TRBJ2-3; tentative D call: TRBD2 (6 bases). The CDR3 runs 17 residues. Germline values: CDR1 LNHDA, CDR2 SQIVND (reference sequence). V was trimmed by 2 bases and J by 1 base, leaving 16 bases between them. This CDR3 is CASSIQGLHTGTDTQYF. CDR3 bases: TGTGCCAGTAGTATACAGGGACTGCACACCGGCACAGATACGCAGTATTTT. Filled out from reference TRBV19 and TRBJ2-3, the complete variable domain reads DGGITQSPKYLFRKEGQNVTLSCEQNLNHDAMYWYRQDPGQGLRLIYYSQIVNDFQKGDIAEGYSVSREKKESFPLTVTSAQKNPTAFYLCASSIQGLHTGTDTQYFGPGTRLTVL.

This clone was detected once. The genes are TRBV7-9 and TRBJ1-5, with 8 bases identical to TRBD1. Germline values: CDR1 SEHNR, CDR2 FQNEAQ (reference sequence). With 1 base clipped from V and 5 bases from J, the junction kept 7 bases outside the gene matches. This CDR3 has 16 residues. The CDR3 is CASSLGGPGGDQPQHF. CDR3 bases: TGTGCCAGCAGCTTAGGTGGTCCAGGGGGCGATCAGCCCCAGCATTTT.